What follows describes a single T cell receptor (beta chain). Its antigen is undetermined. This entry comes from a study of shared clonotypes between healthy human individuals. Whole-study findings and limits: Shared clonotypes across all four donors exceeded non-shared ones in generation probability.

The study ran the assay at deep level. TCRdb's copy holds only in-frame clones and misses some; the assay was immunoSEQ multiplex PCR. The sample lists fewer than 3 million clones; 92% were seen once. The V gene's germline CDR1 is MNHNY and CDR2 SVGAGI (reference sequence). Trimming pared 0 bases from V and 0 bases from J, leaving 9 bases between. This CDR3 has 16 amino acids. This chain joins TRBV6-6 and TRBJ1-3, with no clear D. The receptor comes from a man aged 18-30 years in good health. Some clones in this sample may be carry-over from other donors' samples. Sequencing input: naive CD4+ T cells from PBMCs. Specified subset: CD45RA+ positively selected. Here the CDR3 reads CASSYSKRVSGNTIYF. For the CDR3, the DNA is TGTGCCAGCAGTTACTCGAAGCGGGTCTCTGGAAACACCATATATTTT.